The T cell receptor beta chain described here comes from a study of OX40 agonist ivuxolimab in advanced cancers. Sequencing used immunoSEQ multiplex PCR; TCRdb keeps in-frame clones, though not all of them. This sample carries tens of thousands of clones, approximately 92% of them seen once, and the ten largest clones take approximately 0.58%. This CDR3 contains 11 residues. Germline V gene sequence: CDR1 DFQATT, CDR2 SNEGSKA (reference sequence). Trimming removed 4 bases from V and 15 bases from J; junction bases left unmatched: 5. The sequences come from CD4+ or CD8+ T cells sorted from blood, collected in a trial of the OX40 agonist ivuxolimab. The chain couples TRBV20-1 to TRBJ2-4, with 11 bases matching TRBD1. This clonotype was sampled from an adult with an advanced solid tumor such as melanoma, head and neck, liver or kidney cancer. The CDR3 DNA is TGCAGTGCTACCCCCGGGACAGGGGGGTACTTC. It translates to CSATPGTGGYF.